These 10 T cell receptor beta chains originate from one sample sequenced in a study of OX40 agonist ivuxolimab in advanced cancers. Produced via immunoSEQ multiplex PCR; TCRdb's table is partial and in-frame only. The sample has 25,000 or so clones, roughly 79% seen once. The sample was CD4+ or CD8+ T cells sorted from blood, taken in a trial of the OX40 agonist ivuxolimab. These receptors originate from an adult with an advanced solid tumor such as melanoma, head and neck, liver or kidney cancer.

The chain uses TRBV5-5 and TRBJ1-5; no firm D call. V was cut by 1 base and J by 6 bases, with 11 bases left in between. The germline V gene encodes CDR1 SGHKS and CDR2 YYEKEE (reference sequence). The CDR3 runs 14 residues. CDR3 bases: TGTGCCAGCAGCTTGACTTACCTAGGTCAGCCCCAGCATTTT. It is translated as CASSLTYLGQPQHF. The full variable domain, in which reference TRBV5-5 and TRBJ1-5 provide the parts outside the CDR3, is DAGVTQSPTHLIKTRGQQVTLRCSPISGHKSVSWYQQVLGQGPQFIFQYYEKEERGRGNFPDRFSARQFPNYSSELNVNALLLGDSALYLCASSLTYLGQPQHFGDGTRLSIL.

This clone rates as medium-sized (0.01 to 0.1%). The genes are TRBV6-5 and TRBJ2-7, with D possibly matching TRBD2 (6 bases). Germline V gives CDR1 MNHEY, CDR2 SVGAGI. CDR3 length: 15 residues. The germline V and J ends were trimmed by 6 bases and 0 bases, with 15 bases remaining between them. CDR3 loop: CASRLRGGNSYEQYF. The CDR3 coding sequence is TGTGCCAGCAGGCTCCGGGGAGGCAACTCCTACGAGCAGTACTTC.

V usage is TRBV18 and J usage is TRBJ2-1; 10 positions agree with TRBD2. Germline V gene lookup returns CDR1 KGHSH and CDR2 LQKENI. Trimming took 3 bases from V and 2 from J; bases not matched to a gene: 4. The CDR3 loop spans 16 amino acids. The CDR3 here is CASSPRTSGTYNEQFF. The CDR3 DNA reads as TGTGCCAGCTCACCTCGGACTAGCGGAACCTACAATGAGCAGTTCTTC. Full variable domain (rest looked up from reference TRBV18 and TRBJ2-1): NAGVMQNPRHLVRRRGQEARLRCSPMKGHSHVYWYRQLPEEGLKFMVYLQKENIIDESGMPKERFSAEFPKEGPSILRIQQVVRGDSAAYFCASSPRTSGTYNEQFFGPGTRLTVL.

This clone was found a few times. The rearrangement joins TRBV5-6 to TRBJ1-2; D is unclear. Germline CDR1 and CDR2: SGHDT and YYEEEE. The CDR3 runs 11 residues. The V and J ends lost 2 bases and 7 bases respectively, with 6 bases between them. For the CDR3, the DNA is TGTGCCAGCAGCTTAGGCTTTGGCTACACCTTC. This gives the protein CASSLGFGYTF.

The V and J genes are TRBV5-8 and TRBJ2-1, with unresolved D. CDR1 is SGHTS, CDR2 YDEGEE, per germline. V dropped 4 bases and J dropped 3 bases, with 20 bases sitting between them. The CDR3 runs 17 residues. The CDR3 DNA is TGTGCCAGCAGCCCACCCCCCGGACGATCATTCTACAATGAGCAGTTCTTC. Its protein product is CASSPPPGRSFYNEQFF.

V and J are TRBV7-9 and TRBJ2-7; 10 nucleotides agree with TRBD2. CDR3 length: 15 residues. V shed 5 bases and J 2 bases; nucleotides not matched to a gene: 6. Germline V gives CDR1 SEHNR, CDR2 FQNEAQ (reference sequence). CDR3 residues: CASSTTSGVTYEQYF. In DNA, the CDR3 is TGTGCCAGCAGCACAACTAGCGGGGTTACCTACGAGCAGTACTTC.

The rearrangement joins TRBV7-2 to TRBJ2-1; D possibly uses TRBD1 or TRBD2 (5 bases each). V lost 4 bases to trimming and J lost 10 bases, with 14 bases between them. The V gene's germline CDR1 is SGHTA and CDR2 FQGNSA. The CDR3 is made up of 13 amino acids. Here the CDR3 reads CASSSMRGGEQFF. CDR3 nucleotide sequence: TGTGCCAGCAGCTCCATGAGGGGCGGGGAGCAGTTCTTC. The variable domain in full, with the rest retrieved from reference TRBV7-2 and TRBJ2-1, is GAGVSQSPSNKVTEKGKDVELRCDPISGHTALYWYRQSLGQGLEFLIYFQGNSAPDKSGLPSDRFSAERTGGSVSTLTIQRTQQEDSAVYLCASSSMRGGEQFFGPGTRLTVL.

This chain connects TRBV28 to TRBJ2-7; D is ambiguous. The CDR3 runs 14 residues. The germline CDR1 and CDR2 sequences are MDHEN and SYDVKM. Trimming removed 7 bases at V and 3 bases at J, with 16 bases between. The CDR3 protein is CASTPSSLIYEQYF. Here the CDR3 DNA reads TGTGCCAGCACCCCTTCAAGTCTAATCTACGAGCAGTACTTC.

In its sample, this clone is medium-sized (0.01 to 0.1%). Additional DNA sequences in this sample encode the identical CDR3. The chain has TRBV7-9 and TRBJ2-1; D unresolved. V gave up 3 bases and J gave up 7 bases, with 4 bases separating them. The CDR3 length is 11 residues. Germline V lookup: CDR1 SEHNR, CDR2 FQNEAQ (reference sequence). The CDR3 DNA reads TGTGCCAGCAGCTTGTTGAATGAGCAGTTCTTC. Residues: CASSLLNEQFF.

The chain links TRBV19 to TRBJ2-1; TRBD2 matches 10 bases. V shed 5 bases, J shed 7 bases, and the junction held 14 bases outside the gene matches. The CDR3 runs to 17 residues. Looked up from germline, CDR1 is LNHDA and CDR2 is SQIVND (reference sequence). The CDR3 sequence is CASSASLTSGVINEQFF. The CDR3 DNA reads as TGTGCCAGTAGTGCCTCCCTTACTAGCGGGGTGATAAATGAGCAGTTCTTC.